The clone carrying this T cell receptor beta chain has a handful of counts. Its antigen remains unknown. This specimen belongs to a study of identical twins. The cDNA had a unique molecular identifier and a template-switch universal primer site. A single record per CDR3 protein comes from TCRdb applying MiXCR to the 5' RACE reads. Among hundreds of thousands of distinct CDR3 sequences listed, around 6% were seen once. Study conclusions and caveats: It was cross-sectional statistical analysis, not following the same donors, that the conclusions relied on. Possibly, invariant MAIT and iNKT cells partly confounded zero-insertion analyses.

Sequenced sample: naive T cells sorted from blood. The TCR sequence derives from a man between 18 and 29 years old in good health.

CDR3 in amino acids: CASSEASQNTEAFF. In DNA, the CDR3 is TGTGCCAGCAGTGAGGCCAGCCAGAACACTGAAGCTTTCTTT. V gene TRBV2 combines with J gene TRBJ1-1; unclear D gene. V was pared by 3 bases and J by 1 base, with 9 bases between. Per the germline V gene, CDR1 is SNHLY and CDR2 is FYNNEI. CDR3 length: 14 residues.